These T cell receptor beta chains were read from a single sample in a study of vaccination and CD4 T cells after COVID-19. In TCRdb, the PCR reads were re-called with MiXCR into one record per CDR3 protein. The repertoire holds some 13,000 distinct CDR3 sequences, with roughly 75% as singletons. No antigen has been assigned to these receptors. The sequenced sample consisted of CD4+ T cells from blood, cultured in vitro. These receptors were taken from a human donor who had recovered from COVID-19. Both conserved end residues are part of each CDR3. D genes are given only for firm matches. Clone size, where shown, is once, few, many, or a class for clones that have expanded.

DNA	CDR3	size	V	J	D
TGTGCCAGCAGAAAAGACAGGGATAATCAGCCCCAGCATTTT	CASRKDRDNQPQHF	.	TRBV27	TRBJ1-5	TRBD1
TGTGCCAGCAGCTTAGGGGGTCCCAGCTATGGCTACACCTTC	CASSLGGPSYGYTF	.	TRBV7-8	TRBJ1-2	.
TGCAGTGCTAGGGCCAATAGGGGGGCGAACGCTGAAGCTTTCTTT	CSARANRGANAEAFF	.	TRBV20-1	TRBJ1-1	.
TGTGCCACTCACCCCCTCGGGGGGCGGGAGGGCCAAGGGACCCAGTACTTC	CATHPLGGREGQGTQYF	.	TRBV21-1	TRBJ2-5	.
TGTGCCACCAGCAGCCTTGAACAGGGTTCCTACGAGCAGTACTTC	CATSSLEQGSYEQYF	.	TRBV15	TRBJ2-7	.
TGCAGTGCTCACTCTAGCGTCCAAGAGACCCAGTACTTC	CSAHSSVQETQYF	.	TRBV20-1	TRBJ2-5	.
TGTGCCAGCAGTTTTCAGGGGGCCATGGCTTTCTTT	CASSFQGAMAFF	medium-sized	TRBV6-2/TRBV6-3	TRBJ1-1	TRBD1
TGTGCCACCAGCGGGGTCAATCAGCCCCAGCATTTT	CATSGVNQPQHF	.	TRBV15	TRBJ1-5	.
TGTGCCAGCAGACGCCAGGGGTCTATGTCCTACACCTTC	CASRRQGSMSYTF	.	TRBV28	TRBJ1-2	.
TGTGCCAGTAGACACCGCAATCAGCCCCAGCATTTT	CASRHRNQPQHF	.	TRBV19	TRBJ1-5	.
TGTGCCAGCAGTTACCCCTCTGTGGGACAGGCCGGTTGGGGGAACACTGAAGCTTTCTTT	CASSYPSVGQAGWGNTEAFF	.	TRBV6-2/TRBV6-3	TRBJ1-1	TRBD1
TGTGCCAGCAGTACCGGGACAGGGTCTGGGGCCAACGTCCTGACTTTC	CASSTGTGSGANVLTF	.	TRBV6-4	TRBJ2-6	TRBD1
TGCAGTGCCGCCCCGAGACAGGGACAGAGGACACCCCTCCACTTT	CSAAPRQGQRTPLHF	.	TRBV20-1	TRBJ1-6	TRBD1
TGCGCCAGCAGCCAACTCTTCCGGGACAGGGGCGGCTACACCTTC	CASSQLFRDRGGYTF	.	TRBV4-3	TRBJ1-2	TRBD1
TGTGCCAGCAGTTCCTCCAGGGGACGGAATGAAAAACTGTTTTTT	CASSSSRGRNEKLFF	.	TRBV27	TRBJ1-4	.
TGTGCCACTCTCAGGGGAAGCAATCAGCCCCAGCATTTT	CATLRGSNQPQHF	few	TRBV6-1	TRBJ1-5	.
TGTGCCAGCAGCCCTAAAAGGGCGCAAGAGACCCAGTACTTC	CASSPKRAQETQYF	.	TRBV11-3	TRBJ2-5	.